Below are 19 T cell receptor beta chains sequenced from a single sample in a study of OX40 agonist ivuxolimab in advanced cancers. Measured with immunoSEQ multiplex PCR; TCRdb has only the in-frame clones, and not every one. The sample shows about 64,000 clones, 84% of them seen only once. The material sequenced was CD4+ or CD8+ T cells sorted from blood, taken in a trial of the OX40 agonist ivuxolimab. The receptors were sampled from an adult with an advanced solid tumor such as melanoma, head and neck, liver or kidney cancer.

This clone was picked up one time. This chain joins TRBV7-3 and TRBJ2-7; maybe TRBD2 (6 bases). The V end lost 3 bases, the J end lost 7 bases, and 13 bases lay between the germline ends. Germline V gene sequence: CDR1 SGHTA, CDR2 FQGTGA. The CDR3 totals 13 residues. The CDR3 is CASSLAGLGEQYF. CDR3 nucleotide sequence: TGTGCCAGCAGCTTGGCGGGGCTCGGAGAGCAGTACTTC.

J is TRBJ1-2 and V is TRBV19; weak D call: TRBD1 (6 bases). Deletions cut 7 bases from V and 2 bases from J, with 14 bases between. CDR1 is LNHDA, CDR2 SQIVND, per germline (reference sequence). The CDR3 covers 14 residues. The CDR3, as DNA: TGTGCCAGTAATTCCAGGGGAAAAAACTATGGCTACACCTTC. Protein product: CASNSRGKNYGYTF.

As for this clone: Because the CDR3's place on the DNA is in doubt, the DNA is left out and the CDR3 is given as listed by TCRdb. This chain joins TRBV6-1 and TRBJ2-1. Ends included, the CDR3 has 12 residues. From germline, CDR1 is MNHNS and CDR2 SASEGT. CDR3 region: CASFGPGNEQFF.

The V and J genes are TRBV14 and TRBJ2-3; D unclear. Between the trimmed V and J ends, which lost 0 bases and 7 bases, there was a span of 8 bases. The CDR3 contains 13 residues. Germline V CDR1 and CDR2: SGHDN, FVKESK. CDR3 nucleotide sequence: TGTGCCAGCAGCCAAGATCACCGAAATACGCAGTATTTT. Its translation is CASSQDHRNTQYF.

V and J are TRBV11-3 and TRBJ2-1; the D call may be TRBD1 or TRBD2 (6 bases each). The germline gives CDR1 SGHNT, CDR2 YENEEA. The CDR3 totals 13 residues. The V gene lost 2 bases and the J gene lost 12 bases, with 14 bases spanning the gap. The CDR3 DNA reads as TGTGCCAGCAGCTTATTGGGGGGCGGTCGGCAGTTCTTC. It translates to CASSLLGGGRQFF. Full variable domain (outside the CDR3, taken from reference TRBV11-3 and TRBJ2-1): EAGVVQSPRYKIIEKKQPVAFWCNPISGHNTLYWYLQNLGQGPELLIRYENEEAVDDSQLPKDRFSAERLKGVDSTLKIQPAELGDSAVYLCASSLLGGGRQFFGPGTRLTVL.

The chain employs TRBV21-1 and TRBJ2-7; the table assigns TRBD2, which was not confirmed against the DNA. TRBV21-1 is deemed a pseudogene. The CDR3 runs to 14 residues. DNA of the CDR3: TGTGCCAGCAGCAAAGTGGTCGGGTGGGACGAGCAGTACTTC. Translating gives CASSKVVGWDEQYF.

The rearrangement uses TRBV11-3 and TRBJ2-7; D possibly corresponds to TRBD2 (5 bases). With 1 base removed from V and 5 bases from J, the gap between germline ends came to 15 bases. CDR3 size: 15 residues. The V gene's germline CDR1 is SGHNT and CDR2 YENEEA. This CDR3 is CASSLGAGRADEQYF. CDR3 DNA: TGTGCCAGCAGCTTAGGGGCGGGCCGGGCGGACGAGCAGTACTTC. The variable domain in full, completed from reference TRBV11-3 and TRBJ2-7, reads EAGVVQSPRYKIIEKKQPVAFWCNPISGHNTLYWYLQNLGQGPELLIRYENEEAVDDSQLPKDRFSAERLKGVDSTLKIQPAELGDSAVYLCASSLGAGRADEQYFGPGTRLTVT.

The V and J genes are TRBV6-6 and TRBJ2-7; D unclear. The V end was cut by 0 bases, the J end by 3 bases, with 9 bases between. The germline V gene encodes CDR1 MNHNY and CDR2 SVGAGI (reference sequence). The CDR3 runs to 14 residues. The CDR3 loop reads CASSYSTQRYEQYF. The CDR3 bases are TGTGCCAGCAGTTACTCGACCCAGCGCTACGAGCAGTACTTC.

The chain employs TRBV30 and TRBJ1-1; TRBD1 might be the D (5 bases). Germline CDR1 and CDR2: GTSNPN and SVGIG (reference sequence). V lost 4 bases to trimming and J lost 10 bases, with 16 bases between them. This CDR3 contains 12 residues. CDR3 nucleotide sequence: TGTGCCTGGACTTGGGACTGGGGTCCAGCTTTCTTT. It codes for CAWTWDWGPAFF.

The V and J genes are TRBV5-5 and TRBJ2-3; D is unresolved. V was cut by 1 base and J by 1 base, with 4 bases left in between. Looked up from germline, CDR1 is SGHKS and CDR2 is YYEKEE (reference sequence). This CDR3 has 13 residues. The CDR3, as DNA: TGTGCCAGCAGCTTGCCCGGCACAGATACGCAGTATTTT. Translating it yields CASSLPGTDTQYF. The full variable domain, completed using reference TRBV5-5 and TRBJ2-3, is DAGVTQSPTHLIKTRGQQVTLRCSPISGHKSVSWYQQVLGQGPQFIFQYYEKEERGRGNFPDRFSARQFPNYSSELNVNALLLGDSALYLCASSLPGTDTQYFGPGTRLTVL.

The chain employs TRBV5-4 and TRBJ2-5, with D tentatively TRBD1 or TRBD2 (5 bases each). V lost 2 bases and J 1 base, leaving 9 bases between the germline ends. The CDR3 spans 14 residues. The germline V gene has CDR1 SGHNT and CDR2 YYREEE (reference sequence). The CDR3 nucleotides are TGTGCCAGCAGCTTTGAGGGGCCCCAAGAGACCCAGTACTTC. Amino acid sequence: CASSFEGPQETQYF.

The rearrangement links TRBV7-9 to TRBJ2-1, with 8 bases matching TRBD2. Losses at the gene ends were 3 bases for V and 7 bases for J; bases not matched to a gene: 8. The CDR3 contains 15 residues. CDR1 and CDR2 from the germline V gene are SEHNR and FQNEAQ (reference sequence). CDR3 coding DNA: TGTGCCAGCAGCTTTACGGGGGGGTGGTTGAATGAGCAGTTCTTC. As protein: CASSFTGGWLNEQFF.

The chain has TRBV9 and TRBJ2-3, with 11 bases lining up with TRBD2. This CDR3 contains 16 residues. V shed 4 bases, J shed 2 bases, and the junction held 6 bases outside the gene matches. Germline assignment: CDR1 SGDLS and CDR2 YYNGEE. CDR3 protein: CASSLAGGRATDTQYF. The CDR3 DNA reads as TGTGCCAGCAGCCTAGCGGGGGGCCGTGCCACAGATACGCAGTATTTT.

The chain couples TRBV25-1 to TRBJ2-2; D is perhaps TRBD1 (5 bases). The CDR3 is 15 amino acids. Per the germline V gene, CDR1 is MGHDK and CDR2 is SYGVNS. The V end lost 1 base, the J end lost 6 bases, and 12 bases lay between the germline ends. The CDR3 DNA reads as TGTGCCAGCAGTGAATTACGGCAGGGCGCCGGGGAGCTGTTTTTT. The encoded protein is CASSELRQGAGELFF.

V gene TRBV5-1 combines with J gene TRBJ2-7, with a tentative D call TRBD2 (5 bases). The CDR3 is made up of 14 amino acids. Trimming took 4 bases from V and 6 from J, leaving 17 bases between them. CDR1 is SGHRS and CDR2 is YFSETQ in the germline V gene. CDR3 nucleotide sequence: TGCGCCAGCAGCCTCGGTTCTAGCCTTCCCGAGCAGTACTTC. As protein: CASSLGSSLPEQYF.

CDR3 DNA: TGTGCCAGCAGCTCGACTAGCGGGAGAATCCCAGATACGCAGTATTTT. Amino acids: CASSSTSGRIPDTQYF. The rearrangement links TRBV7-9 to TRBJ2-3; 12 bases are a match to TRBD2. The trim removed 4 bases at V and 4 bases at J, leaving 6 bases unmatched. The CDR3 is made up of 16 amino acids. Germline loops: CDR1 SEHNR, CDR2 FQNEAQ (reference sequence).

The gene calls are TRBV7-2 and TRBJ1-1; D uncertain. CDR1 SGHTA and CDR2 FQGNSA come from the germline V gene. The CDR3 length is 14 residues. Trimming shortened V by 2 bases and J by 1 base, and 8 bases separated the two germline ends. CDR3 region: CASSLPTPNTEAFF. The CDR3 DNA reads TGTGCCAGCAGCTTACCGACCCCGAACACTGAAGCTTTCTTT.

The chain carries TRBV7-3 and TRBJ2-1; the match to TRBD2 covers 12 bases. The length of the CDR3 is 17 residues. Trimming cost V 2 bases and J 6 bases; bases outside gene matches: 8. Germline lookup yields CDR1 SGHTA and CDR2 FQGTGA. This chain's CDR3 is CASSLVPTSGRGNEQFF. CDR3 DNA sequence: TGTGCCAGCAGCTTAGTACCGACTAGCGGGAGAGGCAATGAGCAGTTCTTC.

The J gene is TRBJ2-5, the V gene TRBV9, with D possibly matching TRBD1 (5 bases). This CDR3 is 15 amino acids long. Germline CDR1 reads SGDLS; CDR2 reads YYNGEE. V was pared by 0 bases and J by 2 bases, with 11 bases between. CDR3 protein: CASSVEGSQQETQYF. DNA of the CDR3: TGTGCCAGCAGCGTAGAGGGGTCCCAGCAAGAGACCCAGTACTTC. The variable domain in full, completed from reference TRBV9 and TRBJ2-5, reads DSGVTQTPKHLITATGQRVTLRCSPRSGDLSVYWYQQSLDQGLQFLIQYYNGEERAKGNILERFSAQQFPDLHSELNLSSLELGDSALYFCASSVEGSQQETQYFGPGTRLLVL.